This T cell receptor (beta chain) was documented in a study of cytomegalovirus exposure and HLA in healthy donors. The CDR3 has 15 residues. V lost 0 bases, J lost 7 bases, and 9 bases stayed unmatched. In germline, CDR1 is SGDLS, CDR2 YYNGEE. This PCR relied on a set of 60 Vbeta primers and 13 Jbeta primers. Some clones are missing from TCRdb's copy, which holds only in-frame ones; the method was immunoSEQ multiplex PCR. Among about 80,000 clones listed, approximately 79% were seen once. The rearrangement joins TRBV9 to TRBJ2-5; 7 bases map to TRBD2. Sequencing was done on a sample of PBMCs. The receptor comes from a woman in her forties in good health and CMV-seropositive. This CDR3 reads CASSVGTPGRGTQYF. CDR3 nucleotides: TGTGCCAGCAGCGTAGGGACCCCGGGGAGGGGGACCCAGTACTTC.